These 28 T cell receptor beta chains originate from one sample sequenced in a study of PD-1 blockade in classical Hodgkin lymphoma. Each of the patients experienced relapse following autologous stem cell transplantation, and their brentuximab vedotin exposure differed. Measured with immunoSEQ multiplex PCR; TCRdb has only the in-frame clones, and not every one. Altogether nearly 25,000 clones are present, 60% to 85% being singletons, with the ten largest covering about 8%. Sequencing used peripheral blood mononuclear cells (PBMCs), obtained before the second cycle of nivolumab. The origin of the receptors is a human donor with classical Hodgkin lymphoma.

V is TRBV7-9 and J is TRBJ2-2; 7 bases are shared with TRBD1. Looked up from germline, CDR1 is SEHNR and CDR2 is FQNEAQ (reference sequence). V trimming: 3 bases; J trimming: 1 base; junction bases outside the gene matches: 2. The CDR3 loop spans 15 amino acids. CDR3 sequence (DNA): TGTGCCAGCAGCTTTGGGACAGTGAACACCGGGGAGCTGTTTTTT. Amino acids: CASSFGTVNTGELFF.

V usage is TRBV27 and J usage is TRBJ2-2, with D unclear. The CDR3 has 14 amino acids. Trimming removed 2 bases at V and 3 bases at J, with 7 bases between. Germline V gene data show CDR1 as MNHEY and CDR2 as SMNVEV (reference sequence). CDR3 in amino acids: CASSLDLYTGELFF. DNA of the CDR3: TGTGCCAGCAGTTTAGACCTCTACACCGGGGAGCTGTTTTTT.

CDR3 nucleotide sequence: TGTGCCAGCAGCTTTTTGGGCTACGAGCAGTACTTC. It yields the protein CASSFLGYEQYF. J is TRBJ2-7 and V is TRBV5-4, with D hard to call. CDR1 SGHNT and CDR2 YYREEE come from the germline V gene (reference sequence). The V gene lost 2 bases and the J gene lost 3 bases, with 6 bases spanning the gap. The CDR3 runs 12 residues.

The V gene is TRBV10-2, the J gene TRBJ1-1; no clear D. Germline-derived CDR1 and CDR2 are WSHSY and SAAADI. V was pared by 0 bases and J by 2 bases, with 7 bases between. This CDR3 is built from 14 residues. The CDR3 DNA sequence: TGCGCCAGCAGTGAGTCGATGTCCAACACTGAAGCTTTCTTT. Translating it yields CASSESMSNTEAFF.

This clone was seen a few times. Here the CDR3 reads CASSAQTGNTIYF. CDR3 nucleotides: TGTGCCAGTAGTGCCCAGACAGGAAACACCATATATTTT. The rearrangement uses TRBV19 and TRBJ1-3; no definite D call. The CDR3 has 13 amino acids. V lost 5 bases to trimming and J lost 4 bases, with 9 bases between them. CDR1 and CDR2 (germline): LNHDA, SQIVND (reference sequence).

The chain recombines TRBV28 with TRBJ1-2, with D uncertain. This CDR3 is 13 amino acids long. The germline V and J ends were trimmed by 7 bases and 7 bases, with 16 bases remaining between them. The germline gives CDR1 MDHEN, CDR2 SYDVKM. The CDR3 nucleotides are TGTGCCAGCAAGGTCGGCGGCAGTGGTGGCTACACCTTC. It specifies CASKVGGSGGYTF.

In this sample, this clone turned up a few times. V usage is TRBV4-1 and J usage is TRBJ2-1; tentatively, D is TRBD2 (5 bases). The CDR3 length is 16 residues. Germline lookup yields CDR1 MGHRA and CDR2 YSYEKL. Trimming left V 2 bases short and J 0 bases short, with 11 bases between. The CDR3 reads CASSQLDLISYNEQFF. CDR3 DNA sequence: TGCGCCAGCAGCCAACTGGACTTGATCTCCTACAATGAGCAGTTCTTC.

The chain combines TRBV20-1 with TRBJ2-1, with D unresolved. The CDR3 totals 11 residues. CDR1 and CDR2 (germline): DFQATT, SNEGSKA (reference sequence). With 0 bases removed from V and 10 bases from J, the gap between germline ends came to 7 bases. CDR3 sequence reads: CSARDLIEQFF. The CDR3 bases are TGCAGTGCTAGAGACCTAATAGAGCAGTTCTTC.

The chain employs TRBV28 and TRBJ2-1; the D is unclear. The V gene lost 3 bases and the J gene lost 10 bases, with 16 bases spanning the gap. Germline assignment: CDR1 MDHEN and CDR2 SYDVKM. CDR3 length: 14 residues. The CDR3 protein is CASSFSTGRREQFF. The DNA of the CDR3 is TGTGCCAGCAGTTTTTCTACCGGCCGGCGGGAGCAGTTCTTC. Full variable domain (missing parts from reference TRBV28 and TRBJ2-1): DVKVTQSSRYLVKRTGEKVFLECVQDMDHENMFWYRQDPGLGLRLIYFSYDVKMKEKGDIPEGYSVSREKKERFSLILESASTNQTSMYLCASSFSTGRREQFFGPGTRLTVL.

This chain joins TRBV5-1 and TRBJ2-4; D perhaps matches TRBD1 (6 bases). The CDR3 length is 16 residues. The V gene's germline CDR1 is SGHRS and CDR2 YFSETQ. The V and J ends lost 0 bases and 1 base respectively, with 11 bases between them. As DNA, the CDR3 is TGCGCCAGCAGCTTGGCCAGGCAGGGGGCCAAAAACATTCAGTACTTC. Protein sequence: CASSLARQGAKNIQYF. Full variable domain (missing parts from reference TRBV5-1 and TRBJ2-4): KAGVTQTPRYLIKTRGQQVTLSCSPISGHRSVSWYQQTPGQGLQFLFEYFSETQRNKGNFPGRFSGRQFSNSRSEMNVSTLELGDSALYLCASSLARQGAKNIQYFGAGTRLSVL.

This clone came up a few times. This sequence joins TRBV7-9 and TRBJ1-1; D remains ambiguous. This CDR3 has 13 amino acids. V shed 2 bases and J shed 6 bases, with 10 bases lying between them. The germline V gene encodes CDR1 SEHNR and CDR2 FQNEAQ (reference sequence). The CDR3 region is CASSLRQSPEAFF. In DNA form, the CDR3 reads TGTGCCAGCAGCTTAAGGCAGAGCCCTGAAGCTTTCTTT.

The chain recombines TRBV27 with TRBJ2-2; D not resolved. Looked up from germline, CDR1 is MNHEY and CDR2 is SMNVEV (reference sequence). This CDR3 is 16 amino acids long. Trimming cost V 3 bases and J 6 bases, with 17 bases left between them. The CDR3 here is CASSLKGSPRAGELFF. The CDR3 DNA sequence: TGTGCCAGCAGTTTGAAGGGCTCCCCCCGGGCCGGGGAGCTGTTTTTT.

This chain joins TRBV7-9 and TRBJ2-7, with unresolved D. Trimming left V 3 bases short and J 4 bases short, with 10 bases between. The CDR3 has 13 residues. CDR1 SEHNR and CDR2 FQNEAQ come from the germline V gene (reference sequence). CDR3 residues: CASSFSVAYEQYF. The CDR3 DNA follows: TGTGCCAGCAGCTTCAGCGTGGCGTACGAGCAGTACTTC.

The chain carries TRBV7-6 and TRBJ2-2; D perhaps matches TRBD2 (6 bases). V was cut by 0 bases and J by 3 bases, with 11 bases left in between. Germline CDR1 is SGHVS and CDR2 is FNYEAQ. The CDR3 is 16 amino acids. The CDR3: CASSLAAGSHTGELFF. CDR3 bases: TGTGCCAGCAGCTTAGCTGCGGGGTCTCACACCGGGGAGCTGTTTTTT.

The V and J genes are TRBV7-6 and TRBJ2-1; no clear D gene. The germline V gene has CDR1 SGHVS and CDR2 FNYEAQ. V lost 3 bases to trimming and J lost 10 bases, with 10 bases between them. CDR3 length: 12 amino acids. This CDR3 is CASSFYLGEQFF. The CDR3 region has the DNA TGTGCCAGCAGCTTCTACCTAGGGGAGCAGTTCTTC.

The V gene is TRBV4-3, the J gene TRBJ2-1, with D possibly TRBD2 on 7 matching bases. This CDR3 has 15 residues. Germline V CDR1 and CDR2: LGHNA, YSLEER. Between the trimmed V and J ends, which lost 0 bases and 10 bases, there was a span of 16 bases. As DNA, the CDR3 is TGCGCCAGCAGCCAAGACCGACTAGAGGGGGGGGAGCAGTTCTTC. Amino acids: CASSQDRLEGGEQFF.

CDR3 protein: CASIQDRGNQPQHF. CDR3 coding DNA: TGTGCCAGCATCCAGGACAGGGGTAATCAGCCCCAGCATTTT. The V call is TRBV28, the J call TRBJ1-5, with 9 positions matching TRBD1. The J segment lost 4 bases and the V segment lost 7 bases, leaving 5 bases of the junction unmatched. CDR3 length equals 14 residues. Germline lookup yields CDR1 MDHEN and CDR2 SYDVKM.

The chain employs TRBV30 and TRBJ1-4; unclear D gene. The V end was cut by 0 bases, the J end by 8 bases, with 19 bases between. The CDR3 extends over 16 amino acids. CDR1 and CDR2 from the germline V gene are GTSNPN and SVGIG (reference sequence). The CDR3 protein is CAWSVLPPGAEEKLFF. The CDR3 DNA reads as TGTGCCTGGAGTGTACTGCCGCCGGGAGCCGAGGAAAAACTGTTTTTT.

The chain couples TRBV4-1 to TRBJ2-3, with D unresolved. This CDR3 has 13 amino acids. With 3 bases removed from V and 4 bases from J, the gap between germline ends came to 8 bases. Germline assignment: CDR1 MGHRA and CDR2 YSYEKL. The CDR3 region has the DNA TGCGCCAGCAGCCATGACCTGTCAGATACGCAGTATTTT. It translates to CASSHDLSDTQYF.

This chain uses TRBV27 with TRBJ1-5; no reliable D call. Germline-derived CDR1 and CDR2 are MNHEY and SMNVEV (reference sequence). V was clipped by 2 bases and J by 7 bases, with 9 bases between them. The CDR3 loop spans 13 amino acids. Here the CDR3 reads CASSLGVEQPQHF. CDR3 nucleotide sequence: TGTGCCAGCAGTTTAGGCGTTGAGCAGCCCCAGCATTTT.

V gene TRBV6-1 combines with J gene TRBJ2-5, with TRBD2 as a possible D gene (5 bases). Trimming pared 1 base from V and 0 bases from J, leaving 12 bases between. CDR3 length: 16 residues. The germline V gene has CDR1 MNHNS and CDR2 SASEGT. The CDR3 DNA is TGTGCCAGCAGTGAAGGTTTAGCGTACTACCAAGAGACCCAGTACTTC. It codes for CASSEGLAYYQETQYF.

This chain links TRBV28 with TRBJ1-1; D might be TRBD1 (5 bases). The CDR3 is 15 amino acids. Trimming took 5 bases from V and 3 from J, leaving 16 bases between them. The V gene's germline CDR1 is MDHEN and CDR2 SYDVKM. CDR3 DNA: TGTGCCAGCAGTACTCCCCTTGACAGTTACACTGAAGCTTTCTTT. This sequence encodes CASSTPLDSYTEAFF.

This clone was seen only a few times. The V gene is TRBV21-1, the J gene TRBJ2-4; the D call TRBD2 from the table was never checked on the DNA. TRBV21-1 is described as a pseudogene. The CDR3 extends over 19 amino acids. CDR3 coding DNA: TGTGCCAGCAGCAAACGATCCGGACTAGCGGGAGCCTGTGAAAACATTCAGTACTTC. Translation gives CASSKRSGLAGACENIQYF.

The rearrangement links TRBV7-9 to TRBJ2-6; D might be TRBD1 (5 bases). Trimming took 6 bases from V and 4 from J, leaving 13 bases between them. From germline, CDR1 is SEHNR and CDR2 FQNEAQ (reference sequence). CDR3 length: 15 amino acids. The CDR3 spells CASRARVNGANVLTF. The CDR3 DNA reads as TGTGCCAGCAGGGCCAGGGTAAACGGGGCCAACGTCCTGACTTTC.

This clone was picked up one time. The CDR3 DNA follows: TGTGCCATCAGTGAGGTGGGACACGAAGGCAACGAGCAGTACTTC. This gives the protein CAISEVGHEGNEQYF. This chain connects TRBV10-3 to TRBJ2-7, with D perhaps TRBD1 (6 bases). V lost 2 bases, J lost 5 bases, and 16 bases lay in between. The CDR3 is 15 residues long. CDR1 is ENHRY, CDR2 SYGVKD, per germline.

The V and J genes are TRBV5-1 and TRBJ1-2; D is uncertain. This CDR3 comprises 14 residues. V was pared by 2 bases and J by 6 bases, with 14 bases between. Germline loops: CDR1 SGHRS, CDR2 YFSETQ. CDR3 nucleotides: TGCGCCAGCAGCTTACAGAGGGCGGATGATGGCTACACCTTC. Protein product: CASSLQRADDGYTF.

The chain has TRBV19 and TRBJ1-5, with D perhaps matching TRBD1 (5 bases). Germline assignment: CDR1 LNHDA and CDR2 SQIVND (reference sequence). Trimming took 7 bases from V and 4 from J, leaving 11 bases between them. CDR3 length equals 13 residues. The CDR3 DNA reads TGTGCCAGTACGTGGACACCTAATCAGCCCCAGCATTTT. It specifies CASTWTPNQPQHF.

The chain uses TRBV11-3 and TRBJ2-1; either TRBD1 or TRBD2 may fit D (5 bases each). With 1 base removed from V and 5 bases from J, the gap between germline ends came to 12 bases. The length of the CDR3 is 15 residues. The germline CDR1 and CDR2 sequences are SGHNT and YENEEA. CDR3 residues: CASSLGGKANNEQFF. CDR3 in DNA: TGTGCCAGCAGCTTAGGGGGGAAGGCGAACAATGAGCAGTTCTTC.